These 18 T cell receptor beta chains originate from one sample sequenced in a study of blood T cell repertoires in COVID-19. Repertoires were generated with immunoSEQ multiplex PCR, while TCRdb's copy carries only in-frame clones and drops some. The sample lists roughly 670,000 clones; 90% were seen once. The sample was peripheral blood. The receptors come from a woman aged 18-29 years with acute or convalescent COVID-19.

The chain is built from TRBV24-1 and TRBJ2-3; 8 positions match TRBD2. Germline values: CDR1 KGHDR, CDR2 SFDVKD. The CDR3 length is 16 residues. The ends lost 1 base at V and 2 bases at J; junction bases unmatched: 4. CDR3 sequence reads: CATSDLSSGYTDTQYF. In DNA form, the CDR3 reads TGTGCCACCAGTGATTTATCTAGCGGGTACACAGATACGCAGTATTTT.

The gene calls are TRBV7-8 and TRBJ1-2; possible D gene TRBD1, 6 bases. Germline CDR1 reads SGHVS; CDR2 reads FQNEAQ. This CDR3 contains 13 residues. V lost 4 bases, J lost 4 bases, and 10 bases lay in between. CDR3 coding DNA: TGTGCCAGCAGCTCCTCGGACAGCTATGGCTACACCTTC. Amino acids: CASSSSDSYGYTF.

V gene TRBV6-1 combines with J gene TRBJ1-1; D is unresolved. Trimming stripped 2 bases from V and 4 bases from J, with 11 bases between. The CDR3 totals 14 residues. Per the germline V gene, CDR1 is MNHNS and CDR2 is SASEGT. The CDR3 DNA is TGTGCCAGCAGTGAAATGAGGGCCGCCACTGAAGCTTTCTTT. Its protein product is CASSEMRAATEAFF.

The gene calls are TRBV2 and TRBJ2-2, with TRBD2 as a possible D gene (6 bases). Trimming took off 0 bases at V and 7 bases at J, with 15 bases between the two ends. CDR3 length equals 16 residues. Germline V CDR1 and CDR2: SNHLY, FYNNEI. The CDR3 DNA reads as TGTGCCAGCAGTGAAGCGCCCCCTAGCGTAGGCGGGGAGCTGTTTTTT. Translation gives CASSEAPPSVGGELFF.

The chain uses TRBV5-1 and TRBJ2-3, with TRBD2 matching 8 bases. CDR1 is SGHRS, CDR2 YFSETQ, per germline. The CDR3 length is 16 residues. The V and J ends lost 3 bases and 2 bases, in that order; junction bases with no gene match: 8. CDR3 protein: CASSYIAGNPTDTQYF. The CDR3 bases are TGCGCCAGCAGCTACATAGCGGGGAACCCCACAGATACGCAGTATTTT.

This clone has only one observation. Here the CDR3 reads CASSVGGLGTEAFF. In DNA form, the CDR3 reads TGTGCCAGCAGCGTAGGGGGGCTAGGGACTGAAGCTTTCTTT. J is TRBJ1-1 and V is TRBV9; possibly TRBD1 for D (6 bases). Germline CDR1 and CDR2: SGDLS and YYNGEE. Trimming took 0 bases from V and 5 from J, leaving 11 bases between them. There are 14 residues in the CDR3.

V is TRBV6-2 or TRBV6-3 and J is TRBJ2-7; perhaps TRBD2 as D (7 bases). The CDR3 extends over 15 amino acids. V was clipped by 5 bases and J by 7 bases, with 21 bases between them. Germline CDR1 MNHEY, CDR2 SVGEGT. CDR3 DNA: TGTGCCAGCAGTCCCTCGGGAGGAGGGGGTGAGGAGCAGTACTTC. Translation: CASSPSGGGGEEQYF.

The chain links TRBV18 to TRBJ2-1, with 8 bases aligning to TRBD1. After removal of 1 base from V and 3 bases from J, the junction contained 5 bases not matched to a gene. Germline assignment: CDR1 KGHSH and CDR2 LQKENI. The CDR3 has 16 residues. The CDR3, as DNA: TGTGCCAGCTCACCACGGGCAGGGGGCGGCTACAATGAGCAGTTCTTC. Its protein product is CASSPRAGGGYNEQFF.

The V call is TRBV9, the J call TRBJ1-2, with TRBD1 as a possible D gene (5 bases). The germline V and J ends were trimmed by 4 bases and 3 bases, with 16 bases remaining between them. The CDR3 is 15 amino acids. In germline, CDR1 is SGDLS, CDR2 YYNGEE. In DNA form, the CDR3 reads TGTGCCAGCAGCCAATCATCGGGGGTAGACTATGGCTACACCTTC. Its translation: CASSQSSGVDYGYTF.

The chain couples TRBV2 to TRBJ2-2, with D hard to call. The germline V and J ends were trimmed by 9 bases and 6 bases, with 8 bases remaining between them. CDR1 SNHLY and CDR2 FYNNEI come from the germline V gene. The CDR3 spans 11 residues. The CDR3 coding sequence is TGTGCCAGAGACCGGGCCGGGGAGCTGTTTTTT. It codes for CARDRAGELFF. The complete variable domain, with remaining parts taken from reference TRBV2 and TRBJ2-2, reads EPEVTQTPSHQVTQMGQEVILRCVPISNHLYFYWYRQILGQKVEFLVSFYNNEISEKSEIFDDQFSVERPDGSNFTLKIRSTKLEDSAMYFCARDRAGELFFGEGSRLTVL.

Written as DNA, the CDR3 is TGCAGCGTTGAGGAGGGGGGGGAAGCTTTCTTT. This sequence encodes CSVEEGGEAFF. The chain has TRBV29-1 and TRBJ1-1; D is possibly TRBD1 (6 bases). Germline CDR1 reads SQVTM; CDR2 reads ANQGSEA. V gave up 3 bases and J gave up 8 bases, with 10 bases separating them. This CDR3 spans 11 amino acids.

CDR3 sequence (DNA): TGCGCCAGCAGCCAAGATTCGAACAGGGACAGCGAGCAGTACTTC. It specifies CASSQDSNRDSEQYF. V usage is TRBV4-3 and J usage is TRBJ2-7, with 7 bases matching TRBD1. This CDR3 has 15 amino acids. J lost 6 bases, V lost 0 bases, and 8 bases had no gene match. From germline, CDR1 is LGHNA and CDR2 YSLEER.

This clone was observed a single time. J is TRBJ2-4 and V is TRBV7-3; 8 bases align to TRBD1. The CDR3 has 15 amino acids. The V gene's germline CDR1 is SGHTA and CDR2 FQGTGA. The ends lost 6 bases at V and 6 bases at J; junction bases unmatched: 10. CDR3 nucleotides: TGTGCCAGCAGTTCCGGACAGGGATCGTTAAACATTCAGTACTTC. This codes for CASSSGQGSLNIQYF.

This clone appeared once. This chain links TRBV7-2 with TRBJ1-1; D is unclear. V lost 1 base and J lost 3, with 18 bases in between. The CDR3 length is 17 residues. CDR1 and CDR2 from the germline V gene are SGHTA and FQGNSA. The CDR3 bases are TGTGCCAGCAGCTTAGTCCGAATGATCTATCCGGACACTGAAGCTTTCTTT. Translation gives CASSLVRMIYPDTEAFF.

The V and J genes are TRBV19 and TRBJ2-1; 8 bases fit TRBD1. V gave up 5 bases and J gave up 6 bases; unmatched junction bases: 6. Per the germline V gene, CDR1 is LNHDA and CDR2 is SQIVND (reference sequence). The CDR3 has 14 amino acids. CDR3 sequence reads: CASSGDRILNEQFF. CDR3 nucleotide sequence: TGTGCCAGTAGTGGGGACAGGATCCTCAATGAGCAGTTCTTC.

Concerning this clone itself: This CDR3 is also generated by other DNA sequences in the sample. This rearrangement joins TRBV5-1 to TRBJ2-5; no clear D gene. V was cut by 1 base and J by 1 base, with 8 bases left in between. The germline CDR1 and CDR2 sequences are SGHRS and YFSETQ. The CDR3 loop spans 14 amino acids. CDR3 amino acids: CASSLTAGQETQYF. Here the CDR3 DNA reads TGCGCCAGCAGCTTGACGGCAGGCCAAGAGACCCAGTACTTC. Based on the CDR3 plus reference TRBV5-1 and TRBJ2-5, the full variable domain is KAGVTQTPRYLIKTRGQQVTLSCSPISGHRSVSWYQQTPGQGLQFLFEYFSETQRNKGNFPGRFSGRQFSNSRSEMNVSTLELGDSALYLCASSLTAGQETQYFGPGTRLLVL.

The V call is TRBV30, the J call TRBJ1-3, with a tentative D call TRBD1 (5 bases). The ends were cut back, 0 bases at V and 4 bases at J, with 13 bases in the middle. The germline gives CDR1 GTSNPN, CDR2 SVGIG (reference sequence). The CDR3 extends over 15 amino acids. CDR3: CAWSVPRAPGNTIYF. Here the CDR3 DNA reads TGTGCCTGGAGTGTACCCAGGGCCCCGGGAAACACCATATATTTT.

DNA of the CDR3: TGTGCCACTTCATCAGGAAGCTCTGGAAACACCATATATTTT. The encoded protein is CATSSGSSGNTIYF. This chain joins TRBV10-3 and TRBJ1-3; D not resolved. This CDR3 region has 14 residues. From germline, CDR1 is ENHRY and CDR2 SYGVKD. The V and J ends lost 10 bases and 0 bases respectively, with 13 bases between them.